This passage covers 21 T cell receptor beta chains from one sample sequenced in a study of cytomegalovirus exposure and HLA in healthy donors. Use of 60 Vbeta and 13 Jbeta primers characterized the PCR. Assay: immunoSEQ multiplex PCR; the TCRdb copy retains only in-frame clones and omits some. The top ten clones hold approximately 16% of a sample with 110,000 or so clones, roughly 12% of them seen once. Sequencing was performed on PBMCs. These receptors all stem from a man aged 35-49 years in good health and CMV-seropositive.

The chain uses TRBV6-1 and TRBJ1-1; possible D gene TRBD1, 5 bases. CDR1 and CDR2 from the germline V gene are MNHNS and SASEGT. V was trimmed by 5 bases and J by 0 bases, leaving 7 bases between them. The CDR3 extends over 13 amino acids. The CDR3 protein is CASSSTVNTEAFF. The CDR3, as DNA: TGTGCCAGCAGTTCGACAGTGAACACTGAAGCTTTCTTT.

The V call is TRBV5-1, the J call TRBJ2-7; D is undetermined. CDR3 size: 13 residues. Germline V gene lookup returns CDR1 SGHRS and CDR2 YFSETQ. Between the trimmed V and J ends, which lost 0 bases and 2 bases, there was a span of 6 bases. The chain's CDR3 is CASSLGPAYEQYF. CDR3 in DNA: TGCGCCAGCAGCTTGGGTCCGGCCTACGAGCAGTACTTC.

The sample holds a few counts of this clone. This chain connects TRBV2 to TRBJ1-1; TRBD1 agrees at 9 bases. Germline trimming cut 5 bases from V and 1 base from J; bases unmatched to any gene: 5. Germline V lookup: CDR1 SNHLY, CDR2 FYNNEI. The CDR3 has 15 residues. The CDR3 sequence: CASSFTGGGNTEAFF. CDR3 coding DNA: TGTGCCAGCAGTTTTACAGGGGGCGGGAACACTGAAGCTTTCTTT.

The chain employs TRBV7-9 and TRBJ2-7, with 8 bases that match TRBD2. There are 14 residues in the CDR3. Per the germline V gene, CDR1 is SEHNR and CDR2 is FQNEAQ (reference sequence). V lost 7 bases, J lost 1 base, and 6 bases stayed unmatched. CDR3 in DNA: TGTGCCAGCAACCCGGGGGGGCCTTCCTACGAGCAGTACTTC. The encoded protein is CASNPGGPSYEQYF.

This clone was seen only a few times. The chain carries TRBV7-7 and TRBJ2-1, with 7 bases identical to TRBD1. This CDR3 spans 14 amino acids. J lost 6 bases, V lost 4 bases, and 6 bases had no gene match. Germline V gives CDR1 SSHAT, CDR2 FNYEAQ (reference sequence). The CDR3 loop is CASSSTTGSNEQFF. The CDR3 region has the DNA TGTGCCAGCAGCTCGACGACAGGGTCCAATGAGCAGTTCTTC. Based on the CDR3 plus reference TRBV7-7 and TRBJ2-1, the full variable domain is GAGVSQSPRYKVTKRGQDVTLRCDPISSHATLYWYQQALGQGPEFLTYFNYEAQPDKSGLPSDRFSAERPEGSISTLTIQRTEQRDSAMYRCASSSTTGSNEQFFGPGTRLTVL.

This clone was recorded a few times. The CDR3 region has the DNA TGTGCCATCAGTGAGAACATTAACTATGGCTACACCTTC. It translates to CAISENINYGYTF. The gene calls are TRBV10-3 and TRBJ1-2; no clear D. The length of the CDR3 is 13 residues. V was pared by 2 bases and J by 1 base, with 5 bases between. Germline V gives CDR1 ENHRY, CDR2 SYGVKD.

The rearrangement joins TRBV6-1 to TRBJ2-7; TRBD2 is a possible D gene (7 bases). The CDR3 totals 14 residues. Germline V gene lookup returns CDR1 MNHNS and CDR2 SASEGT. Trimming left V 6 bases short and J 2 bases short, with 14 bases between. The CDR3 spells CASRGGADPYEQYF. The CDR3 nucleotides read TGTGCCAGCAGGGGGGGGGCGGATCCCTACGAGCAGTACTTC.

This chain connects TRBV4-2 to TRBJ2-1; D not resolved. The CDR3 length is 15 residues. The germline V and J ends were trimmed by 1 base and 7 bases, with 14 bases remaining between them. Germline V gene lookup returns CDR1 LGHNA and CDR2 YNFKEQ. The CDR3 protein is CASSQGTVPNNEQFF. DNA of the CDR3: TGTGCCAGCAGCCAAGGAACCGTCCCTAATAATGAGCAGTTCTTC.

This clone was observed a few times. The chain combines TRBV2 with TRBJ2-3; unclear D gene. Germline V gene sequence: CDR1 SNHLY, CDR2 FYNNEI. V was pared by 5 bases and J by 4 bases, with 13 bases between. CDR3 length: 14 amino acids. As DNA, the CDR3 is TGTGCCAGCAGTAGATCCACAACGCCAGATACGCAGTATTTT. Translating gives CASSRSTTPDTQYF.

This clone was observed a handful of times. This chain links TRBV5-1 with TRBJ2-3; the match to TRBD2 covers 7 bases. Unmatched junction bases numbered 3, after V lost 8 bases and J lost 0 bases. The CDR3 covers 13 residues. Looked up from germline, CDR1 is SGHRS and CDR2 is YFSETQ. CDR3 protein: CASAAGSTDTQYF. CDR3 sequence (DNA): TGCGCCAGTGCAGCGGGGAGCACAGATACGCAGTATTTT.

This clone was counted only a few times. The V and J genes are TRBV9 and TRBJ1-3, with a weak D call TRBD1 (6 bases). The CDR3 loop spans 19 amino acids. Germline values: CDR1 SGDLS, CDR2 YYNGEE. Trimming pared 0 bases from V and 0 bases from J, leaving 19 bases between. CDR3 DNA: TGTGCCAGCAGCGTAGACCCCTACCCCAGGGGCAACTCTGGAAACACCATATATTTT. Residues: CASSVDPYPRGNSGNTIYF.

This clone appeared a few times. The gene calls are TRBV29-1 and TRBJ2-1; no clear D gene. CDR1 is SQVTM, CDR2 ANQGSEA, per germline. The CDR3 totals 15 residues. Trimming took off 5 bases at V and 0 bases at J, with 14 bases between the two ends. The CDR3 protein is CSVPFGPSSYNEQFF. DNA of the CDR3: TGCAGCGTTCCTTTTGGCCCCAGCTCCTACAATGAGCAGTTCTTC.

The chain uses TRBV6-5 and TRBJ1-5, with D possibly being TRBD1 (6 bases). Germline V gives CDR1 MNHEY, CDR2 SVGAGI. Trimming cost V 0 bases and J 7 bases, with 10 bases left between them. The CDR3 has 14 amino acids. The CDR3 loop is CASSYSYRDQPQHF. Here the CDR3 DNA reads TGTGCCAGCAGTTACTCATACAGGGACCAGCCCCAGCATTTT.

This chain uses TRBV19 with TRBJ2-3, with a possible D match to TRBD2 (6 bases). Germline assignment: CDR1 LNHDA and CDR2 SQIVND (reference sequence). The CDR3 is 16 residues long. The V gene lost 6 bases and the J gene lost 6 bases, with 22 bases spanning the gap. CDR3 amino acids: CASRSGRGWSWDTQYF. The CDR3 DNA reads TGTGCCAGTAGATCCGGCCGGGGGTGGAGTTGGGATACGCAGTATTTT.

This chain uses TRBV30 with TRBJ1-1; D unclear. This CDR3 has 11 amino acids. Germline lookup yields CDR1 GTSNPN and CDR2 SVGIG (reference sequence). V was shortened by 0 bases and J by 8 bases, with 7 bases between the two germline ends. CDR3 sequence (DNA): TGTGCCTGGAGTGTAGCGGCCGAAGCTTTCTTT. Its translation: CAWSVAAEAFF. Complete variable domain (other parts from reference TRBV30 and TRBJ1-1): SQTIHQWPATLVQPVGSPLSLECTVEGTSNPNLYWYRQAAGRGLQLLFYSVGIGQISSEVPQNLSASRPQDRQFILSSKKLLLSDSGFYLCAWSVAAEAFFGQGTRLTVV.

Notes on this clone: Since the CDR3 does not end with the conserved phenylalanine or tryptophan, this likely comes from a read error. The limits of the CDR3 on the DNA are not certain, so only TCRdb's listed CDR3 is given. The gene calls are TRBV6-5 and TRBJ1-2; TRBD1, the table's D call, was not compared with the DNA. The CDR3 spans 10 residues, counting both ends. In germline, CDR1 is MNHEY, CDR2 SVGAGI. The CDR3 is CASSYSSRPL.

The V and J genes are TRBV19 and TRBJ2-3; D unclear. This CDR3 region has 13 residues. V was shortened by 8 bases and J by 2 bases, with 11 bases between the two germline ends. Germline V gives CDR1 LNHDA, CDR2 SQIVND (reference sequence). CDR3 in amino acids: CASWSTDTDTQYF. The CDR3 region has the DNA TGTGCCAGTTGGTCCACTGACACAGATACGCAGTATTTT. The full variable domain, with the rest looked up from reference TRBV19 and TRBJ2-3, is DGGITQSPKYLFRKEGQNVTLSCEQNLNHDAMYWYRQDPGQGLRLIYYSQIVNDFQKGDIAEGYSVSREKKESFPLTVTSAQKNPTAFYLCASWSTDTDTQYFGPGTRLTVL.

V gene TRBV28 combines with J gene TRBJ2-3; 10 nucleotides match TRBD2. Germline CDR1 is MDHEN and CDR2 is SYDVKM. This CDR3 is built from 17 residues. J was trimmed by 4 bases and V by 2 bases; bases with no gene match: 9. For the CDR3, the DNA is TGTGCCAGCAGTTTACAATTAGCGGGAGGTGCCGCAGATACGCAGTATTTT. Its protein product is CASSLQLAGGAADTQYF.

This sequence joins TRBV5-1 and TRBJ1-2; 10 bases are shared with TRBD1. The V gene's germline CDR1 is SGHRS and CDR2 YFSETQ. V dropped 1 base and J dropped 4; count of bases not matched to a gene: 7. There are 16 residues in the CDR3. The CDR3 is CASSLTSTGGFYGYTF. CDR3 DNA: TGCGCCAGCAGCTTGACGTCGACAGGGGGCTTCTATGGCTACACCTTC.

This clone occurred a few times. This chain links TRBV7-3 with TRBJ2-5; 8 bases map to TRBD1. This CDR3 has 13 amino acids. CDR1 and CDR2 from the germline V gene are SGHTA and FQGTGA. J was trimmed by 5 bases and V by 5 bases; bases with no gene match: 4. CDR3 sequence (DNA): TGTGCCAGCAGCGTCGGGACAGGCGAGACCCAGTACTTC. Its translation is CASSVGTGETQYF.

This clone was detected only a few times. The rearrangement uses TRBV6-5 and TRBJ1-1, with TRBD1 matching over 7 bases. This CDR3 has 16 amino acids. Trimming took 3 bases from V and 3 from J; bases not matched to a gene: 10. Germline-derived CDR1 and CDR2 are MNHEY and SVGAGI. This CDR3 reads CASSYNQNRGDTEAFF. CDR3 coding DNA: TGTGCCAGCAGTTATAACCAGAACAGGGGCGACACTGAAGCTTTCTTT.